The 18 T cell receptor beta chains reported below all come from one sample, sequenced in a study of CD8 T cells in Susac syndrome. Reverse transcription of about 0.5 to 1 ug RNA used random hexamers. TCRdb passed the immunoSEQ multiplex PCR reads through MiXCR, listing each CDR3 protein once. The sample has some 200,000 distinct CDR3 sequences, around 96% seen once; the top ten hold about 0.1%. Source material: CD4+ T cells from PBMCs. Receptor source: a human donor in good health.

The gene calls are TRBV24-1 and TRBJ2-7; D is possibly TRBD1 or TRBD2 (5 bases each). With 5 bases removed from V and 2 bases from J, the gap between germline ends came to 15 bases. Germline V gene sequence: CDR1 KGHDR, CDR2 SFDVKD. This CDR3 contains 15 residues. CDR3 residues: CATSATGTGTYEQYF. CDR3 coding DNA: TGTGCCACCAGTGCTACCGGGACGGGTACCTACGAGCAGTACTTC.

The V call is TRBV27, the J call TRBJ2-7; 10 nucleotides align to TRBD2. The V segment lost 5 bases and the J segment 6 bases; nucleotides outside the gene matches: 10. Germline CDR1 reads MNHEY; CDR2 reads SMNVEV (reference sequence). CDR3 length: 15 residues. The CDR3 DNA reads TGTGCCAGCAGTCCTCGACTAGCGGGCCGAGGCGAGCAGTACTTC. As protein: CASSPRLAGRGEQYF.

The chain carries TRBV7-9 and TRBJ1-4; D call uncertain. Trimming took off 0 bases at V and 8 bases at J, with 13 bases between the two ends. The CDR3 runs to 15 residues. CDR1 is SEHNR, CDR2 FQNEAQ, per germline (reference sequence). CDR3 region: CASSLARVAGEKLFF. Here the CDR3 DNA reads TGTGCCAGCAGCTTAGCGAGAGTAGCGGGCGAAAAACTGTTTTTT.

The rearrangement uses TRBV20-1 and TRBJ1-5; D uncertain. Germline V CDR1 and CDR2: DFQATT, SNEGSKA (reference sequence). Trimming stripped 5 bases from V and 7 bases from J, with 21 bases between. The CDR3 is 15 residues long. Here the CDR3 reads CSAVKTVIIDQPQHF. CDR3 DNA: TGCAGTGCTGTGAAAACAGTGATTATTGACCAGCCCCAGCATTTT.

The chain joins TRBV11-1 to TRBJ2-5, with D uncertain. The V end lost 2 bases, the J end lost 4 bases, and 5 bases lay between the germline ends. The CDR3 sequence is 12 residues long. Germline CDR1 and CDR2: SGHAT and FQDESV (reference sequence). The CDR3 DNA is TGTGCCAGCAGCTTATTCAGAGAGACCCAGTACTTC. Protein: CASSLFRETQYF.

This chain connects TRBV12-3 or TRBV12-4 to TRBJ2-7, with D possibly being TRBD2 (5 bases). CDR3 length equals 14 residues. The V end lost 3 bases, the J end lost 3 bases, and 12 bases lay between the germline ends. DNA of the CDR3: TGTGCCAGCAGTTTGAGCGGAGACGGCTACGAGCAGTACTTC. Translated, it gives CASSLSGDGYEQYF.

The chain is built from TRBV28 and TRBJ2-6; 8 bases align to TRBD1. The J segment lost 3 bases and the V segment lost 5 bases, leaving 3 bases of the junction unmatched. This CDR3 comprises 15 residues. Per the germline V gene, CDR1 is MDHEN and CDR2 is SYDVKM. The DNA for the CDR3 is TGTGCCAGCAGTCCAGGGGGCGGTGGGGCCAACGTCCTGACTTTC. This translates into CASSPGGGGANVLTF. Using reference TRBV28 and TRBJ2-6 for the parts outside the CDR3, the full variable domain is DVKVTQSSRYLVKRTGEKVFLECVQDMDHENMFWYRQDPGLGLRLIYFSYDVKMKEKGDIPEGYSVSREKKERFSLILESASTNQTSMYLCASSPGGGGANVLTFGAGSRLTVL.

The chain carries TRBV24-1 and TRBJ2-1, with 8 nucleotides matching TRBD2. This CDR3 contains 14 residues. Germline V gene data show CDR1 as KGHDR and CDR2 as SFDVKD. V was clipped by 3 bases and J by 12 bases; unmatched bases: 9. As DNA, the CDR3 is TGTGCCACCAGTGATATAGTAGCGGGACCTGGGCAGTTCTTC. This encodes CATSDIVAGPGQFF.

The chain joins TRBV14 to TRBJ2-7; perhaps D is TRBD1 or TRBD2 (5 bases each). Per germline, CDR1 SGHDN and CDR2 FVKESK. V was trimmed by 4 bases and J by 6 bases, leaving 7 bases between them. This CDR3 contains 11 residues. The CDR3 DNA sequence: TGTGCCAGCAGCCCTGGGGGCGAGCAGTACTTC. This gives the protein CASSPGGEQYF.

The rearrangement links TRBV5-1 to TRBJ2-5, with D maybe TRBD2 (5 bases). V shed 4 bases and J shed 6 bases, with 22 bases lying between them. This CDR3 is built from 16 residues. CDR1 is SGHRS, CDR2 YFSETQ, per germline. The CDR3 DNA reads TGCGCCAGCAGCACCGAATATAGCGAGTGGCGACAGACCCAGTACTTC. Residues: CASSTEYSEWRQTQYF.

The chain is built from TRBV20-1 and TRBJ1-2; unclear D gene. Per the germline V gene, CDR1 is DFQATT and CDR2 is SNEGSKA (reference sequence). Trimming shortened V by 5 bases and J by 4 bases, and 14 bases separated the two germline ends. The CDR3 is made up of 13 amino acids. DNA of the CDR3: TGCAGTGCTTCACCCACGGGTATCTATGGCTACACCTTC. As protein: CSASPTGIYGYTF.

The rearrangement links TRBV6-1 to TRBJ1-1; D gene unclear. V shed 6 bases and J shed 3 bases, with 11 bases lying between them. Germline V gives CDR1 MNHNS, CDR2 SASEGT. CDR3 size: 13 residues. For the CDR3, the DNA is TGTGCCAGCAGGGGAGGTAGTCACACTGAAGCTTTCTTT. It is translated as CASRGGSHTEAFF.

The chain uses TRBV28 and TRBJ2-5; 7 bases match TRBD2. Losses at the gene ends were 5 bases for V and 0 bases for J; bases not matched to a gene: 6. Per the germline V gene, CDR1 is MDHEN and CDR2 is SYDVKM. The CDR3 extends over 15 amino acids. The DNA of the CDR3 is TGTGCCAGCAGTCTAAGCGGGACCTACCAAGAGACCCAGTACTTC. Translating gives CASSLSGTYQETQYF.

The chain links TRBV15 to TRBJ2-1; 8 nucleotides agree with TRBD2. V lost 3 bases to trimming and J lost 9 bases; unmatched junction nucleotides: 10. Germline-derived CDR1 and CDR2 are LNHNV and YYDKDF (reference sequence). CDR3 length: 15 residues. The chain's CDR3 is CATSRSASGLGEQFF. CDR3 DNA sequence: TGTGCCACCAGCAGGTCAGCTAGCGGGTTGGGTGAGCAGTTCTTC. Variable domain in full (rest from reference TRBV15 and TRBJ2-1): DAMVIQNPRYQVTQFGKPVTLSCSQTLNHNVMYWYQQKSSQAPKLLFHYYDKDFNNEADTPDNFQSRRPNTSFCFLDIRSPGLGDTAMYLCATSRSASGLGEQFFGPGTRLTVL.

V usage is TRBV15 and J usage is TRBJ2-6; 8 positions match TRBD1. The CDR3 spans 18 residues. Per the germline V gene, CDR1 is LNHNV and CDR2 is YYDKDF (reference sequence). The trim removed 2 bases at V and 1 base at J, leaving 7 bases unmatched. For the CDR3, the DNA is TGTGCCACCAGCAGACCGGGACAGGACCATTCTGGGGCCAACGTCCTGACTTTC. Translation gives CATSRPGQDHSGANVLTF.

This clonotype has a single count. The chain carries TRBV7-9 and TRBJ2-1, with 8 bases lining up with TRBD1. The CDR3 consists of 16 residues. Germline lookup yields CDR1 SEHNR and CDR2 FQNEAQ (reference sequence). V gave up 5 bases and J gave up 8 bases; unmatched junction bases: 14. The CDR3 nucleotides read TGTGCCAGCAGCCCTCGCCGGACAGGGCAATGGGATGAGCAGTTCTTC. This sequence encodes CASSPRRTGQWDEQFF.

The genes are TRBV15 and TRBJ2-5; 10 bases align to TRBD2. CDR1 and CDR2 from the germline V gene are LNHNV and YYDKDF (reference sequence). The CDR3 is 14 amino acids. V shed 1 base and J 5 bases; nucleotides not matched to a gene: 1. CDR3 sequence: CATSRALAGETQYF. The CDR3, as DNA: TGTGCCACCAGCAGAGCACTAGCGGGGGAGACCCAGTACTTC.

The chain is built from TRBV29-1 and TRBJ2-2; D remains unclear. CDR3 size: 12 residues. V lost 4 bases, J lost 7 bases, and 10 bases lay in between. Germline assignment: CDR1 SQVTM and CDR2 ANQGSEA. DNA of the CDR3: TGCAGCGTTGCTTTTAGGATCGGGGAGCTGTTTTTT. Its translation is CSVAFRIGELFF.